These T cell receptor beta chains were read from a single sample in a study of T cells after yellow fever vaccination. MiXCR, run by TCRdb on the 5' RACE reads, gives a single entry per CDR3 protein. Found here are a few hundred thousand distinct CDR3 sequences, about 17% of them singletons; the top ten hold roughly 17%. Sequences were derived from PBMCs, sampled around 5 days after the first yellow fever vaccination. The receptors were gathered from a man between 18 and 29 years old who received the YFV17D yellow fever vaccine. Each CDR3 is given with its conserved first and last residue. The D gene is left open where the match is weak. Clone size is shown for a subset of rows, as once, few, many or a class of expanded clone.

CDR3: CASSQPGLTDTQYF
DNA: TGTGCCAGCAGCCAGCCTGGGCTCACAGATACGCAGTATTTT
size: many
D: -
V: TRBV3-1
J: TRBJ2-3

CDR3: CASSFTGVGETPYF
DNA: TGTGCCAGCAGCTTTACAGGGGTCGGCGAGACCCCGTACTTC
size: -
D: TRBD1
V: TRBV7-9
J: TRBJ2-5

CDR3: CSATGTINTGELFF
DNA: TGCAGTGCTACCGGGACAATAAACACCGGGGAGCTGTTTTTT
size: few
D: -
V: TRBV20-1
J: TRBJ2-2

CDR3: CASNSPGGWGEKLFF
DNA: TGCGCCAGCAACTCTCCAGGGGGCTGGGGTGAAAAACTGTTTTTT
size: few
D: TRBD1
V: TRBV5-1
J: TRBJ1-4

CDR3: CASKPGHHLGTQYF
DNA: TGTGCCAGCAAACCAGGGCACCACCTCGGTACGCAGTATTTT
size: few
D: -
V: TRBV19
J: TRBJ2-3

CDR3: CASSLQGLGFF
DNA: TGTGCCAGCAGCCTACAGGGTCTCGGGTTCTTC
size: few
D: -
V: TRBV7-2
J: TRBJ2-1

CDR3: CASSQDWGEQFF
DNA: TGCGCCAGCAGCCAAGATTGGGGTGAGCAGTTCTTC
size: few
D: -
V: TRBV4-3
J: TRBJ2-1

CDR3: CASSTRGYGYGYTF
DNA: TGCGCCAGCAGTACGAGGGGTTACGGCTATGGCTACACCTTC
size: -
D: -
V: TRBV5-1
J: TRBJ1-2

CDR3: CTSSLLSRGLIRTDTQYF
DNA: TGTACCAGCAGTTTATTGTCGCGAGGGTTGATACGCACAGATACGCAGTATTTT
size: once
D: -
V: TRBV11-3
J: TRBJ2-3

CDR3: CAIETGLGGYTF
DNA: TGCGCCATCGAAACAGGGCTCGGAGGCTACACCTTC
size: few
D: -
V: TRBV4-1
J: TRBJ1-2

CDR3: CASSLGFWRGAYNEQFF
DNA: TGCGCCAGCAGCTTGGGATTTTGGCGGGGGGCCTACAATGAGCAGTTCTTC
size: few
D: TRBD2
V: TRBV5-1
J: TRBJ2-1

CDR3: CASSLAGTSYNEQFF
DNA: TGTGCCAGCAGTTTAGCGGGGACCTCCTACAATGAGCAGTTCTTC
size: few
D: -
V: TRBV12-3/TRBV12-4
J: TRBJ2-1

CDR3: CASSQGSATALNTEAFF
DNA: TGCGCCAGCAGCCAAGGGTCGGCGACAGCCCTGAACACTGAAGCTTTCTTT
size: few
D: -
V: TRBV4-1
J: TRBJ1-1

CDR3: CAISKGDLQETQYF
DNA: TGTGCCATCAGTAAGGGGGATCTCCAAGAGACCCAGTACTTC
size: -
D: -
V: TRBV10-3
J: TRBJ2-5

CDR3: CSALTGVAGELFF
DNA: TGCAGCGCTTTGACAGGGGTTGCCGGGGAGCTGTTTTTT
size: -
D: TRBD1
V: TRBV29-1
J: TRBJ2-2

CDR3: CASSKDHYGYTF
DNA: TGTGCCAGCAGCAAGGACCACTATGGCTACACCTTC
size: -
D: -
V: TRBV7-9
J: TRBJ1-2

CDR3: CSATGGGTDTQYF
DNA: TGCAGTGCTACGGGGGGGGGCACAGATACGCAGTATTTT
size: -
D: TRBD2
V: TRBV20-1
J: TRBJ2-3

CDR3: CASSLGLAGSRRPKQETQYF
DNA: TGTGCCAGCAGCTTAGGACTAGCGGGGTCTAGACGCCCAAAACAAGAGACCCAGTACTTC
size: -
D: TRBD2
V: TRBV7-8
J: TRBJ2-5

CDR3: CSVEGGDREDNEQFF
DNA: TGCAGCGTTGAAGGGGGGGACAGGGAAGACAATGAGCAGTTCTTC
size: many
D: TRBD1
V: TRBV29-1
J: TRBJ2-1

CDR3: CASSISWGGATYEQYF
DNA: TGTGCCAGTAGTATATCCTGGGGGGGGGCCACCTACGAGCAGTACTTC
size: few
D: -
V: TRBV19
J: TRBJ2-7